This T cell receptor (beta chain) was sequenced for a study of cytomegalovirus exposure and HLA in healthy donors. Study-wide results and limits: In a later analysis, common viral pathogens appeared linked to several of the most significant clusters. Sequencing artifact likely explains a cluster of highly shared sequence variants.

Note on this clone: Its antigen is unidentified.

A multiplex PCR was run with 60 Vbeta primers and 13 Jbeta primers. Profiling relied on immunoSEQ multiplex PCR, and the TCRdb table lists in-frame clones only, not all of them. This sample carries approximately 200,000 clones, 79% of them seen once, and the ten largest clones take over 1.5%. The specimen was PBMCs. This TCR came from a woman aged 18-29 years in good health and CMV-seronegative.

CDR3 loop: CASTQGGNTEAFF. DNA for the CDR3: TGTGCCTCCACCCAGGGGGGGAACACTGAAGCTTTCTTT. The rearrangement links TRBV30 to TRBJ1-1; 7 nucleotides align to TRBD1. With V trimmed by 7 bases and J by 1 base, 6 bases remained unmatched. From germline, CDR1 is GTSNPN and CDR2 SVGIG (reference sequence). The CDR3 loop spans 13 amino acids.